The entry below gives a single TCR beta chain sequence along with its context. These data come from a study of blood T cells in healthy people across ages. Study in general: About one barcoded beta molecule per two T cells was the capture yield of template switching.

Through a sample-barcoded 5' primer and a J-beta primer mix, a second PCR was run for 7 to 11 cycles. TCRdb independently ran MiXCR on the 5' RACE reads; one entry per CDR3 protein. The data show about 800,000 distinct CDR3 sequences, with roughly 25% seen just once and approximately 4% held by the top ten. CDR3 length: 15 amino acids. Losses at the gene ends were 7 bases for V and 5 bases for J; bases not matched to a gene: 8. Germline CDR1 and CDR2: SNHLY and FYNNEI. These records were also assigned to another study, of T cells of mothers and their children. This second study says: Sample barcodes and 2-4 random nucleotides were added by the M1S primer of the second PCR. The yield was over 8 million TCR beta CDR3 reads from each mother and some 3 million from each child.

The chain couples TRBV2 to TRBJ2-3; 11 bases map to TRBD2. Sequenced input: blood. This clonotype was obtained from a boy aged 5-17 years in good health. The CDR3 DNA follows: TGTGCCAGCACCAAGACGGGACTAGCGGTAGATACGCAGTATTTT. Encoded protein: CASTKTGLAVDTQYF.